This TCR beta chain stems from a study of blood T cells in healthy people across ages. The wider study: About one barcoded beta molecule was captured per two T cells (by template switching).

It was with a sample-barcoded 5' primer and a J-beta primer mix that a second PCR of about 6 to 12 cycles was run. TCRdb fed the 5' RACE reads into MiXCR, producing one record per CDR3 protein. The data show roughly 1,800,000 distinct CDR3 sequences, roughly 50% seen once. The germline gives CDR1 SGDLS, CDR2 YYNGEE. The CDR3 length is 15 residues. The TCR sequence derives from a middle-aged woman in good health. V is TRBV9 and J is TRBJ2-1; the D gene is possibly TRBD1 (5 bases). The J call may be in error: the DNA end matches TRBJ2-7 better. The sequencing sample was made of blood. CDR3 amino acids: CASSVARGTYNEQYF. CDR3 sequence (DNA): TGTGCCAGCAGCGTAGCTAGGGGAACCTACAATGAGCAGTACTTC.